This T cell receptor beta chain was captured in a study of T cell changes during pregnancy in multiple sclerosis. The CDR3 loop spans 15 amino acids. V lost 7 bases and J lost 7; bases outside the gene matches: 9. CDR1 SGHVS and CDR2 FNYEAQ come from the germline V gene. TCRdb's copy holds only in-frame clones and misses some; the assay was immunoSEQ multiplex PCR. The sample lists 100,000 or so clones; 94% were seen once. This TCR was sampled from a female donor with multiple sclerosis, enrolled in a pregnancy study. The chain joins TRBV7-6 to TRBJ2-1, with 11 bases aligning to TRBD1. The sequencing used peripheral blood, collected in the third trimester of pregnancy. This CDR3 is CASIPGQGAGNEQFF. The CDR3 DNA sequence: TGTGCCAGCATCCCAGGACAGGGGGCTGGAAATGAGCAGTTCTTC.